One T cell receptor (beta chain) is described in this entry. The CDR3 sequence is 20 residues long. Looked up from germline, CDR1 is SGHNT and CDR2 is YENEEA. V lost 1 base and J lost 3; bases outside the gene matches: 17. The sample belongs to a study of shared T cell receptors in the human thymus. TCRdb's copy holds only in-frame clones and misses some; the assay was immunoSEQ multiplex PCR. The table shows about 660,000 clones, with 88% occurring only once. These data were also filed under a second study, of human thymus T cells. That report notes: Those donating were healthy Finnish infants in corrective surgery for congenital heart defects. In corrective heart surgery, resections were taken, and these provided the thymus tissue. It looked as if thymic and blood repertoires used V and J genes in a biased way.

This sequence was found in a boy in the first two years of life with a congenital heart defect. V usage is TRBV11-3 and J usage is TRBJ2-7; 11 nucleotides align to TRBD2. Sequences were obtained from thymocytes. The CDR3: CASSLVWLAGGPVPYYEQYF. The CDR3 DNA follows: TGTGCCAGCAGCTTAGTCTGGTTAGCGGGAGGGCCTGTCCCCTACTACGAGCAGTACTTC.